These 28 T cell receptor beta chains were all obtained from the same sample, sequenced in a study of control samples from healthy donors and cancer patients. Assay used: immunoSEQ multiplex PCR; TCRdb lists only in-frame clones, some missing. The table has 85,000 to 100,000 clones, more than 85% seen once. Sequencing was performed on blood. The origin of the receptors is a man aged 18 to 29 in good health.

The genes are TRBV18 and TRBJ1-1; TRBD1 matches 7 bases. Per germline, CDR1 KGHSH and CDR2 LQKENI. Germline trimming cut 2 bases from V and 5 bases from J; bases unmatched to any gene: 11. This CDR3 is 16 amino acids long. The CDR3, as DNA: TGTGCCAGCTCACCAAATAGACAGGGAATGAGTACTGAAGCTTTCTTT. It encodes CASSPNRQGMSTEAFF.

The chain combines TRBV5-1 with TRBJ1-1; a weak D match, TRBD1 (5 bases). Germline CDR1 SGHRS, CDR2 YFSETQ. V was clipped by 3 bases and J by 0 bases, with 15 bases between them. There are 16 residues in the CDR3. The CDR3 reads CASSSYRSIMNTEAFF. In nucleotides, the CDR3 is TGCGCCAGCAGCTCTTACAGGAGCATCATGAACACTGAAGCTTTCTTT. Full variable domain (outside the CDR3, taken from reference TRBV5-1 and TRBJ1-1): KAGVTQTPRYLIKTRGQQVTLSCSPISGHRSVSWYQQTPGQGLQFLFEYFSETQRNKGNFPGRFSGRQFSNSRSEMNVSTLELGDSALYLCASSSYRSIMNTEAFFGQGTRLTVV.

The chain uses TRBV6-1 and TRBJ2-3; 8 positions agree with TRBD1. V was clipped by 4 bases and J by 0 bases; unmatched bases: 12. Germline CDR1 and CDR2: MNHNS and SASEGT. CDR3 length: 18 amino acids. The CDR3, as DNA: TGTGCCAGCAGTGTCTCACGTCTAACAGGGGGGAGCACAGATACGCAGTATTTT. It is translated as CASSVSRLTGGSTDTQYF.

The chain recombines TRBV10-3 with TRBJ1-5; D is undetermined. The CDR3 length is 15 residues. Germline V gives CDR1 ENHRY, CDR2 SYGVKD. V lost 0 bases to trimming and J lost 6 bases, with 12 bases between them. CDR3 sequence reads: CAISESKAGSQPQHF. CDR3 bases: TGTGCCATCAGTGAGTCCAAAGCGGGGTCTCAGCCCCAGCATTTT.

V usage is TRBV25-1 and J usage is TRBJ2-7; D is ambiguous. The CDR3 length is 12 residues. Per germline, CDR1 MGHDK and CDR2 SYGVNS. The V end lost 1 base, the J end lost 4 bases, and 5 bases lay between the germline ends. The CDR3 DNA is TGTGCCAGCAGTGAATTACAGTACGAGCAGTACTTC. Its protein is CASSELQYEQYF.

This sequence joins TRBV5-6 and TRBJ1-2; D is uncertain. The CDR3 sequence is 15 residues long. V was cut by 4 bases and J by 0 bases, with 13 bases left in between. The germline CDR1 and CDR2 sequences are SGHDT and YYEEEE. CDR3 sequence: CASSPPGAANYGYTF. The CDR3 nucleotides are TGTGCCAGCAGCCCCCCTGGAGCTGCTAACTATGGCTACACCTTC.

The CDR3 bases are TGTGCCACCAGCAGACTCGAGGACAGGGGGGAAGAGACCCAGTACTTC. This encodes CATSRLEDRGEETQYF. The chain recombines TRBV15 with TRBJ2-5; 10 bases are shared with TRBD1. The CDR3 runs 16 residues. Germline lookup yields CDR1 LNHNV and CDR2 YYDKDF (reference sequence). V was clipped by 2 bases and J by 3 bases; unmatched bases: 6. Full variable domain (outside the CDR3, taken from reference TRBV15 and TRBJ2-5): DAMVIQNPRYQVTQFGKPVTLSCSQTLNHNVMYWYQQKSSQAPKLLFHYYDKDFNNEADTPDNFQSRRPNTSFCFLDIRSPGLGDTAMYLCATSRLEDRGEETQYFGPGTRLLVL.

A single count supports this clone. The V and J genes are TRBV12-3 or TRBV12-4 and TRBJ2-7; D perhaps matches TRBD1 (6 bases). The CDR3 spans 13 residues. V shed 3 bases and J shed 5 bases, with 11 bases lying between them. The CDR3 sequence is CASSFQGFDEQYF. The CDR3 coding sequence is TGTGCCAGCAGTTTCCAGGGGTTTGACGAGCAGTACTTC.

This chain joins TRBV19 and TRBJ2-3; 10 bases are shared with TRBD2. CDR3 length: 16 residues. Trimming took 3 bases from V and 2 from J; bases not matched to a gene: 5. Germline CDR1 and CDR2: LNHDA and SQIVND (reference sequence). This chain's CDR3 is CASSMGLATYTDTQYF. The CDR3 DNA reads TGTGCCAGTAGTATGGGACTAGCGACCTACACAGATACGCAGTATTTT.

The chain's CDR3 is CASSKTGATNEKLFF. The CDR3 region has the DNA TGTGCCAGCAGTAAGACAGGGGCTACTAATGAAAAACTGTTTTTT. The genes are TRBV6-5 and TRBJ1-4; 8 bases line up with TRBD1. The CDR3 sequence is 15 residues long. The germline gives CDR1 MNHEY, CDR2 SVGAGI. The J segment lost 2 bases and the V segment lost 5 bases, leaving 4 bases of the junction unmatched.

The rearrangement links TRBV27 to TRBJ1-5, with D hard to call. The CDR3 totals 13 residues. V lost 0 bases, J lost 6 bases, and 6 bases lay in between. CDR1 MNHEY and CDR2 SMNVEV come from the germline V gene (reference sequence). The CDR3 coding sequence is TGTGCCAGCAGTTTATCTATTAGTCAGCCCCAGCATTTT. Translated, it gives CASSLSISQPQHF.

This clone was observed once. The gene calls are TRBV5-1 and TRBJ1-1; a weak D match, TRBD1 (6 bases). The ends were cut back, 4 bases at V and 1 base at J, with 14 bases in the middle. The CDR3 has 15 residues. The germline V gene encodes CDR1 SGHRS and CDR2 YFSETQ. CDR3 protein: CASSTAGHTNTEAFF. The CDR3 nucleotides read TGCGCCAGCAGCACAGCGGGACATACGAACACTGAAGCTTTCTTT.

This sequence joins TRBV19 and TRBJ1-4, with 7 bases identical to TRBD1. J was trimmed by 3 bases and V by 7 bases; bases with no gene match: 11. The CDR3 length is 16 residues. In germline, CDR1 is LNHDA, CDR2 SQIVND (reference sequence). CDR3: CASKRGAGGPNEKLFF. CDR3 sequence (DNA): TGTGCCAGTAAACGTGGGGCAGGGGGACCTAATGAAAAACTGTTTTTT.

V and J are TRBV7-4 and TRBJ1-2; 7 bases fit TRBD1. The CDR3 runs 16 residues. After removal of 5 bases from V and 6 bases from J, the junction contained 15 bases not matched to a gene. Germline CDR1 and CDR2: SGHVT and SQSDAQ. The CDR3 nucleotides are TGTGCCAGCAGCCCCGCCCGCAGGGGGGGGAGGGATGGCTACACCTTC. This codes for CASSPARRGGRDGYTF.

CDR3 DNA: TGTGCCAGCAGCACAGGACAGGGGGCCGCAACTAATGAAAAACTGTTTTTT. Protein sequence: CASSTGQGAATNEKLFF. This chain connects TRBV7-2 to TRBJ1-4; 11 bases are shared with TRBD1. CDR3 length: 17 amino acids. The germline V gene has CDR1 SGHTA and CDR2 FQGNSA. The V and J ends lost 5 bases and 0 bases, in that order; junction bases with no gene match: 5.

This clone occurred once. The chain joins TRBV19 to TRBJ1-5; 8 bases are a match to TRBD1. V was clipped by 8 bases and J by 6 bases; unmatched bases: 3. Germline values: CDR1 LNHDA, CDR2 SQIVND (reference sequence). This CDR3 comprises 12 residues. The CDR3, as DNA: TGTGCCAGTGGCGACAGGGGTCAGCCCCAGCATTTT. It codes for CASGDRGQPQHF.

The chain employs TRBV7-8 and TRBJ2-7; 8 bases line up with TRBD2. With 5 bases clipped from V and 6 bases from J, the junction kept 12 bases outside the gene matches. The CDR3 sequence is 15 residues long. Germline V CDR1 and CDR2: SGHVS, FQNEAQ. The CDR3 loop reads CASSHYSGEIIEQYF. DNA for the CDR3: TGTGCCAGCAGCCACTATAGCGGGGAGATTATCGAGCAGTACTTC.

The rearrangement uses TRBV7-2 and TRBJ2-1; D perhaps matches TRBD2 (5 bases). Germline CDR1 and CDR2: SGHTA and FQGNSA. This CDR3 contains 15 residues. Trimming removed 2 bases at V and 3 bases at J, with 11 bases between. CDR3 sequence (DNA): TGTGCCAGCAGCTTAAAACGGGATATCTACAATGAGCAGTTCTTC. It yields the protein CASSLKRDIYNEQFF.

This chain joins TRBV7-9 and TRBJ1-1; a possible D gene is TRBD1 (5 bases). V lost 3 bases to trimming and J lost 2 bases, with 13 bases between them. Germline CDR1 reads SEHNR; CDR2 reads FQNEAQ (reference sequence). This CDR3 comprises 15 residues. CDR3 nucleotides: TGTGCCAGCAGCTTTTTGGGGACCTCAAACACTGAAGCTTTCTTT. It yields the protein CASSFLGTSNTEAFF. Combining the CDR3 with reference TRBV7-9 and TRBJ1-1 gives the whole variable domain DTGVSQNPRHKITKRGQNVTFRCDPISEHNRLYWYRQTLGQGPEFLTYFQNEAQLEKSRLLSDRFSAERPKGSFSTLEIQRTEQGDSAMYLCASSFLGTSNTEAFFGQGTRLTVV.

The rearrangement joins TRBV19 to TRBJ1-3; D ambiguous. The germline V gene has CDR1 LNHDA and CDR2 SQIVND (reference sequence). The CDR3 runs 14 residues. V gave up 8 bases and J gave up 7 bases, with 18 bases separating them. The CDR3 bases are TGTGCCAGTCGTTGGACGCTGGTGGGCAACACCATATATTTT. Translating gives CASRWTLVGNTIYF.

This chain links TRBV7-9 with TRBJ2-1; 9 bases align to TRBD2. The length of the CDR3 is 15 residues. Germline CDR1 and CDR2: SEHNR and FQNEAQ (reference sequence). V dropped 5 bases and J dropped 0; count of bases not matched to a gene: 2. In DNA form, the CDR3 reads TGTGCCAGCAGCCATAGCGGGAGCTCCTACAATGAGCAGTTCTTC. The encoded protein is CASSHSGSSYNEQFF. Full variable domain (remainder filled in from reference TRBV7-9 and TRBJ2-1): DTGVSQNPRHKITKRGQNVTFRCDPISEHNRLYWYRQTLGQGPEFLTYFQNEAQLEKSRLLSDRFSAERPKGSFSTLEIQRTEQGDSAMYLCASSHSGSSYNEQFFGPGTRLTVL.

This clone appeared once. The genes are TRBV10-3 and TRBJ2-5; TRBD1 matches 10 bases. The CDR3 length is 13 residues. Trimming took 10 bases from V and 4 from J; bases not matched to a gene: 6. Germline V gene data show CDR1 as ENHRY and CDR2 as SYGVKD. DNA for the CDR3: TGTGCCACCGTATGGGACAGGGGAGAGACCCAGTACTTC. This translates into CATVWDRGETQYF.

This chain links TRBV6-6 with TRBJ1-1; possible D gene TRBD1, 6 bases. Germline CDR1 MNHNY, CDR2 SVGAGI (reference sequence). The length of the CDR3 is 16 residues. Between the trimmed V and J ends, which lost 1 base and 0 bases, there was a span of 12 bases. The CDR3 region is CASSYLQGSLNTEAFF. CDR3 nucleotide sequence: TGTGCCAGCAGTTACTTACAGGGTTCCTTGAACACTGAAGCTTTCTTT.

The gene calls are TRBV6-6 and TRBJ1-2; D not resolved. Trimming took off 0 bases at V and 2 bases at J, with 7 bases between the two ends. CDR1 is MNHNY and CDR2 is SVGAGI in the germline V gene (reference sequence). The CDR3 is 14 amino acids. The CDR3 reads CASSYSPLNYGYTF. As DNA, the CDR3 is TGTGCCAGCAGTTACTCCCCCTTAAACTATGGCTACACCTTC.

The chain employs TRBV19 and TRBJ2-2; possibly TRBD1 for D (6 bases). Trimming stripped 0 bases from V and 6 bases from J, with 11 bases between. Germline V gene lookup returns CDR1 LNHDA and CDR2 SQIVND (reference sequence). This CDR3 region has 15 residues. CDR3 protein: CASSIDLTGSGELFF. The CDR3 nucleotides are TGTGCCAGTAGTATAGATCTGACAGGCTCCGGGGAGCTGTTTTTT.

CDR3: CASSPPDGNQPSTDTQYF. The DNA for the CDR3 is TGTGCCAGCAGTCCCCCGGACGGAAACCAGCCGAGCACAGATACGCAGTATTTT. The V call is TRBV28, the J call TRBJ2-3; D not resolved. The CDR3 sequence is 18 residues long. V gave up 5 bases and J gave up 0 bases, with 21 bases separating them. The V gene's germline CDR1 is MDHEN and CDR2 SYDVKM.

The count of this clone is one. The chain carries TRBV11-3 and TRBJ2-7; D ambiguous. The CDR3 extends over 16 amino acids. Germline-derived CDR1 and CDR2 are SGHNT and YENEEA. The V gene lost 5 bases and the J gene lost 3 bases, with 20 bases spanning the gap. CDR3: CASSQGTAANDYEQYF. DNA for the CDR3: TGTGCCAGCAGCCAAGGAACCGCTGCAAACGACTACGAGCAGTACTTC.

The chain is built from TRBV7-8 and TRBJ2-7, with 8 nucleotides matching TRBD2. Germline V gene lookup returns CDR1 SGHVS and CDR2 FQNEAQ. The CDR3 extends over 16 amino acids. The V segment lost 5 bases and the J segment 6 bases; nucleotides outside the gene matches: 15. The CDR3 sequence is CASSPGGGSLPGEQYF. For the CDR3, the DNA is TGTGCCAGCAGCCCCGGGGGGGGGTCTCTCCCGGGCGAGCAGTACTTC.